The rows below give T cell receptor beta chains drawn from one sample of a study of blood T cell repertoires in COVID-19. Assay used: immunoSEQ multiplex PCR; TCRdb lists only in-frame clones, some missing. This table holds about 250,000 clones, around nine tenths found once. Specimen: peripheral blood. The receptors stem from a man aged 25-45 years with acute or convalescent COVID-19. The CDR3 runs from the conserved cysteine through the conserved F or W. The D gene is left open where the match is weak. Part of the rows lack a size; the others show once, few, many or a class for expanded clones.

NA	NA	TRBV7-3	TRBJ1-1	TGTGCCAGCAGCTTGGACAGATCGACGGGGGGGACTGAAGCTTTCTTT	CASSLDRSTGGTEAFF
TRBD1	NA	TRBV5-5	TRBJ1-4	TGTGCCAGCAGCTCCGACAGGGCGGCTAATGAAAAACTGTTTTTT	CASSSDRAANEKLFF
TRBD2	NA	TRBV5-4	TRBJ2-1	TGTGCCAGCAGCTTGGGGGGGACTAGCGACAATGAGCAGTTCTTC	CASSLGGTSDNEQFF
TRBD2	NA	TRBV18	TRBJ2-1	TGTGCCAGCTCACCAGTCGGCGGGGGGGCCTACAATGAGCAGTTCTTC	CASSPVGGGAYNEQFF
TRBD2	NA	TRBV2	TRBJ2-7	TGTGCCAGCAGTCCAGGGACTAGCGGCGGGAACGAGCAGTACTTC	CASSPGTSGGNEQYF
NA	NA	TRBV2	TRBJ1-2	TGTGCCAGCACCACCCTAGGACAGCACTATGGCTACACCTTC	CASTTLGQHYGYTF
NA	NA	TRBV10-2	TRBJ1-5	TGCGCCAGCAGTGGGACAGCTTATCAGCCCCAGCATTTT	CASSGTAYQPQHF
TRBD2	once	TRBV19	TRBJ2-3	TGTGCCAGTAGTATAGTGGCGGCTAGCGGAGATACGCAGTATTTT	CASSIVAASGDTQYF
NA	NA	TRBV6-5	TRBJ1-1	TGTGCCAGCAGTTACGGGACTCTAAACACTGAAGCTTTCTTT	CASSYGTLNTEAFF
TRBD1	few	TRBV13	TRBJ1-1	TGTGCCAGCAGCTTAAGACAGGGTGGGTCCGCTGAAGCTTTCTTT	CASSLRQGGSAEAFF
TRBD1	NA	TRBV19	TRBJ1-4	TGTGCCAGTAGTATTTGGGGATCGGGACAGGATAATGAAAAACTGTTTTTT	CASSIWGSGQDNEKLFF
TRBD1	NA	TRBV20-1	TRBJ1-2	TGCAGTGCTAGTAATCGACAGGGAATCGGCTATGGCTACACCTTC	CSASNRQGIGYGYTF
TRBD2	NA	TRBV6-5	TRBJ2-5	TGTGCCAGCAGTCCAGGGCGGGGGGGCCCAGAGACCCAGTACTTC	CASSPGRGGPETQYF
TRBD1	NA	TRBV5-6	TRBJ2-1	TGTGCCAGCAGCTTGAGGGGGCTCAAGAATGAGCAGTTCTTC	CASSLRGLKNEQFF
TRBD2	NA	TRBV7-9	TRBJ2-1	TGTGCCAGCAGCCCTCGACTAGCGGGGGGGTACAATGAGCAGTTCTTC	CASSPRLAGGYNEQFF
TRBD1	NA	TRBV2	TRBJ2-2	TGTGCCAGCAGTGAGGGACAGGGGTACGGGGAGCTGTTTTTT	CASSEGQGYGELFF
NA	NA	TRBV5-3	TRBJ1-5	TGTGCCATGGGGGGCGCCGGGAGGAACAATCAGCCCCAGCATTTT	CAMGGAGRNNQPQHF
TRBD1	NA	TRBV27	TRBJ1-2	TGTGCCAGCAGTTTGTCGACAGGGGACGGCTATGGCTACACCTTC	CASSLSTGDGYGYTF
TRBD2	NA	TRBV30	TRBJ2-2	TGTGCCTGGACCCTCCCCTGGACTAGCGTCGCCGGGGAGCTGTTTTTT	CAWTLPWTSVAGELFF